This section outlines one T cell receptor beta chain sequence together with its context. The sample is drawn from a study of STAT5B mutations in CD4+ large granular lymphocyte leukemia. Measured with immunoSEQ multiplex PCR; TCRdb has only the in-frame clones, and not every one. The sample yields over 30,000 clones, about 80% seen once. CDR1 is SGHNT and CDR2 is YENEEA in the germline V gene. The CDR3 extends over 15 amino acids. The V and J ends lost 3 bases and 0 bases respectively, with 9 bases between them. What was sequenced was CD4+ T cells from blood buffy coats. The TCR comes from a human donor in good health. The chain links TRBV11-3 to TRBJ1-3; D is possibly TRBD1 (5 bases). For the CDR3, the DNA is TGTGCCAGCAGCTTCGACAGAGTCTCTGGAAACACCATATATTTT. Its translation is CASSFDRVSGNTIYF. Full variable domain (outside the CDR3, taken from reference TRBV11-3 and TRBJ1-3): EAGVVQSPRYKIIEKKQPVAFWCNPISGHNTLYWYLQNLGQGPELLIRYENEEAVDDSQLPKDRFSAERLKGVDSTLKIQPAELGDSAVYLCASSFDRVSGNTIYFGEGSWLTVV.